This T cell receptor beta chain was sequenced for a study of T cell changes during pregnancy in multiple sclerosis. Here immunoSEQ multiplex PCR was the method, and the copy in TCRdb shows in-frame clones only, minus some. The sample lists around 40,000 clones; roughly nine tenths were seen once. The V gene end was trimmed by 0 bases and the J gene end by 8 bases; junction bases not matched to a gene: 10. Germline-derived CDR1 and CDR2 are MNHGY and SAAAGT. The CDR3 is made up of 17 amino acids. The rearrangement joins TRBV6-8 to TRBJ2-2; 9 bases are a match to TRBD2. The receptor was isolated from a female donor in good health, enrolled as a control in a pregnancy study. This sample comprised CD4+ T cells from peripheral blood mononuclear cells, obtained in the third trimester of pregnancy. For the CDR3, the DNA is TGTGCCAGCAGTTACTCTTCTGTAGCGGGAGAATTTGGGGAGCTGTTTTTT. Its translation: CASSYSSVAGEFGELFF.